Below, 10 T cell receptor beta chains from the same sample are listed, as sequenced in a study of blood T cell repertoires in COVID-19. Profiling relied on immunoSEQ multiplex PCR, and the TCRdb table lists in-frame clones only, not all of them. The sample carries more than 95,000 clones, about nine tenths recorded once. Source material: peripheral blood. Receptor source: a man in his 60s with acute or convalescent COVID-19.

This clone has a handful of counts. In nucleotides, the CDR3 is TGTGCCAGCACACAACAGGGTCACGGCTATGGCTACACCTTC. Its translation: CASTQQGHGYGYTF. The chain uses TRBV11-2 and TRBJ1-2, with a weak D call TRBD1 (6 bases). Germline CDR1 is SGHAT and CDR2 is FQNNGV. The CDR3 contains 14 residues. Trimming removed 7 bases at V and 4 bases at J, with 16 bases between.

This chain links TRBV10-3 with TRBJ1-1; 8 bases agree with TRBD1. The trim removed 11 bases at V and 5 bases at J, leaving 10 bases unmatched. CDR3 length equals 13 residues. CDR1 ENHRY and CDR2 SYGVKD come from the germline V gene. CDR3 residues: CAAHQGAGTEAFF. The CDR3, as DNA: TGTGCCGCCCACCAGGGGGCTGGGACTGAAGCTTTCTTT.

The rearrangement links TRBV6-5 to TRBJ1-2; 8 bases are shared with TRBD1. Germline assignment: CDR1 MNHEY and CDR2 SVGAGI. After removal of 6 bases from V and 6 bases from J, the junction contained 9 bases not matched to a gene. The CDR3 has 14 amino acids. CDR3: CASSPGGRGDGYTF. In DNA, the CDR3 is TGTGCCAGCAGCCCAGGGGGCAGGGGGGATGGCTACACCTTC.

This clone was seen just once. V and J are TRBV6-5 and TRBJ2-3; the D gene is possibly TRBD2 (7 bases). The V and J ends lost 6 bases and 2 bases respectively, with 15 bases between them. CDR3 length equals 15 residues. Germline CDR1 and CDR2: MNHEY and SVGAGI. The CDR3 nucleotides read TGTGCCAGCAGGCGGGGAGGGGGATACACAGATACGCAGTATTTT. Translation: CASRRGGGYTDTQYF.

This rearrangement joins TRBV18 to TRBJ2-1, with 7 bases fitting TRBD1. The CDR3 runs to 14 residues. Germline V gene lookup returns CDR1 KGHSH and CDR2 LQKENI. The V segment lost 3 bases and the J segment 8 bases; nucleotides outside the gene matches: 7. CDR3 loop: CASSPQTGYDEQFF. CDR3 in DNA: TGTGCCAGCTCACCCCAGACAGGGTATGATGAGCAGTTCTTC.

The V and J genes are TRBV12-3 or TRBV12-4 and TRBJ1-1, with TRBD1 as a possible D gene (6 bases). Trimming shortened V by 5 bases and J by 1 base, and 8 bases separated the two germline ends. The CDR3 runs to 13 residues. CDR3 sequence: CASSTQGNTEAFF. The CDR3 DNA is TGTGCCAGCAGTACACAGGGGAACACTGAAGCTTTCTTT.

CDR3 sequence reads: CASSLTVAGSYEQYF. For the CDR3, the DNA is TGTGCCAGCAGCTTGACGGTGGCGGGGTCCTACGAGCAGTACTTC. This sequence joins TRBV7-9 and TRBJ2-7; D is perhaps TRBD2 (6 bases). The germline V gene has CDR1 SEHNR and CDR2 FQNEAQ (reference sequence). Trimming removed 3 bases from V and 1 base from J, with 13 bases in between. The CDR3 is 15 amino acids.

This chain connects TRBV3-1 (or the pseudogene TRBV3-2) to TRBJ1-2; D uncertain. V was clipped by 0 bases and J by 4 bases, with 12 bases between them. The CDR3 totals 15 residues. Germline V lookup: CDR1 LGHDT, CDR2 YNNKEL (reference sequence). CDR3 residues: CASSQEIPTPYGYTF. As DNA, the CDR3 is TGTGCCAGCAGCCAAGAGATCCCCACACCCTATGGCTACACCTTC.

This chain joins TRBV7-8 and TRBJ1-6, with a weak D call TRBD1 (5 bases). The CDR3 sequence is 14 residues long. In germline, CDR1 is SGHVS, CDR2 FQNEAQ. V lost 1 base and J 9 bases, leaving 10 bases between the germline ends. In nucleotides, the CDR3 is TGTGCCAGCAGCTTAGACGGGGGAGGTTCACCCCTCCACTTT. It translates to CASSLDGGGSPLHF.

V is TRBV5-1 and J is TRBJ2-7; 10 bases map to TRBD1. Looked up from germline, CDR1 is SGHRS and CDR2 is YFSETQ. V lost 4 bases, J lost 5 bases, and 9 bases stayed unmatched. There are 15 residues in the CDR3. CDR3: CASSLGGTGVDEQYF. The CDR3 DNA follows: TGCGCCAGCAGCCTTGGGGGGACAGGGGTCGACGAGCAGTACTTC.